Given below is one T cell receptor beta chain in context. CDR1 is MNHEY, CDR2 SMNVEV, per germline (reference sequence). Trimming removed 5 bases from V and 3 bases from J, with 18 bases in between. The CDR3 loop spans 16 amino acids. Sequenced by immunoSEQ multiplex PCR; TCRdb stores in-frame clones only, minus some. The repertoire holds about 78,000 clones, with just over 95% as singletons. The data belong to a study of human thymus T cells. Resections were taken during corrective heart surgery, and the thymus tissue came from these. V is TRBV27 and J is TRBJ2-3; possible D gene TRBD1, 6 bases. The specimen sequenced was thymus tissue. This TCR derives from a boy under three years old with a congenital heart defect but otherwise immunologically healthy. This CDR3 reads CASSPGTLEGTDTQYF. As DNA, the CDR3 is TGTGCCAGCAGTCCCGGGACACTGGAAGGTACAGATACGCAGTATTTT.